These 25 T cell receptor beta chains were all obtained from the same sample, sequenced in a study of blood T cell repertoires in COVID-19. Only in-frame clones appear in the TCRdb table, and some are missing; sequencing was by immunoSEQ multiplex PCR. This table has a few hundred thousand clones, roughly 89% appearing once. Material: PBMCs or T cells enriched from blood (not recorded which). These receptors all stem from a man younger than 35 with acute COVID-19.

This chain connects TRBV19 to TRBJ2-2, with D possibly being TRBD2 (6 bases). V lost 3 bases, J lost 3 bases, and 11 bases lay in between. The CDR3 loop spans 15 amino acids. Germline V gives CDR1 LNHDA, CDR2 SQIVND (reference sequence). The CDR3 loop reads CASSMWGLDTGELFF. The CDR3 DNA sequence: TGTGCCAGTAGTATGTGGGGACTTGACACCGGGGAGCTGTTTTTT.

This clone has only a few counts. The CDR3 nucleotides are TGTGCCAGCAGCCAAGATTCGGGGGATAATCAGCCCCAGCATTTT. Translated, it gives CASSQDSGDNQPQHF. This rearrangement joins TRBV3-1 (or the pseudogene TRBV3-2) to TRBJ1-5; tentative D call: TRBD1 (5 bases). CDR1 is LGHDT, CDR2 YNNKEL, per germline (reference sequence). V was clipped by 0 bases and J by 4 bases, with 10 bases between them. This CDR3 contains 15 residues.

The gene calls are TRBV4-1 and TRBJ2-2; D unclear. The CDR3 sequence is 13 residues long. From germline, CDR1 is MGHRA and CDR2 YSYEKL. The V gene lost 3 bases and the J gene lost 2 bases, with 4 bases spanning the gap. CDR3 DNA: TGCGCCAGCAGCCAGGGCAACACCGGGGAGCTGTTTTTT. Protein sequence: CASSQGNTGELFF.

This chain's CDR3 is CASRLALRATEAFF. As DNA, the CDR3 is TGTGCAAGTCGCTTAGCGCTCAGGGCCACTGAAGCTTTCTTT. The gene calls are TRBV12-2 and TRBJ1-1; the table's D gene call, TRBD1, was not cross checked with the DNA. TRBV12-2 is a recognized pseudogene. The CDR3 has 14 amino acids.

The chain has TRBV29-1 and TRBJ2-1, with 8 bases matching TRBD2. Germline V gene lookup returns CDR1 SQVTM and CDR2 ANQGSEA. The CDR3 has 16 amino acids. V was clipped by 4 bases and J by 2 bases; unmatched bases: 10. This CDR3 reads CSVGSGSGRPYNEQFF. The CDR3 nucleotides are TGCAGCGTTGGCTCTGGGAGCGGGAGACCCTACAATGAGCAGTTCTTC.

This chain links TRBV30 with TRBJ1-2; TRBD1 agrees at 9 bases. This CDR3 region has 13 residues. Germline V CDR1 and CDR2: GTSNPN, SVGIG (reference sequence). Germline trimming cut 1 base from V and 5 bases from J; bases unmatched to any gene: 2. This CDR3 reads CAWSAQGAYGYTF. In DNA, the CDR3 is TGTGCCTGGAGTGCACAGGGGGCGTATGGCTACACCTTC.

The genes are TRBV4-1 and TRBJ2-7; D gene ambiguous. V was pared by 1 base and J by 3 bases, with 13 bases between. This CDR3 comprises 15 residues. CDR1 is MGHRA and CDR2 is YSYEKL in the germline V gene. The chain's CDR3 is CASSQGVGTVYEQYF. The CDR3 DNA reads TGCGCCAGCAGCCAAGGAGTGGGCACGGTCTACGAGCAGTACTTC.

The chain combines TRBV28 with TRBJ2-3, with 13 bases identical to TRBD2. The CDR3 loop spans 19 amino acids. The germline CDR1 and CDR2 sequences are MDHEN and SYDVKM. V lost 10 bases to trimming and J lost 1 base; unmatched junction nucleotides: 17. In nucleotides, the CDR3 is TGTGCCACCGCCCTACTAGCGGGAGGGAACATACTGCGCACAGATACGCAGTATTTT. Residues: CATALLAGGNILRTDTQYF.

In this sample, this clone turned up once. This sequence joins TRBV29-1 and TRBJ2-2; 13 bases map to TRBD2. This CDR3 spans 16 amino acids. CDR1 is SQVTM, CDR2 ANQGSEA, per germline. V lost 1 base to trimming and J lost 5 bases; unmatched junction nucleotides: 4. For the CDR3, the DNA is TGCAGCGTTGAAGGGACTAGCGGGAGTCGGACCGGGGAGCTGTTTTTT. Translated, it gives CSVEGTSGSRTGELFF.

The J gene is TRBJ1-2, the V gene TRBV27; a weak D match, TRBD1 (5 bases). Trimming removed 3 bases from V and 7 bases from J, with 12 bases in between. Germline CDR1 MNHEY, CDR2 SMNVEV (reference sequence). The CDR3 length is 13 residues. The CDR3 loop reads CASSLGVGGGYTF. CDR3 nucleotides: TGTGCCAGCAGTTTGGGCGTCGGGGGTGGCTACACCTTC.

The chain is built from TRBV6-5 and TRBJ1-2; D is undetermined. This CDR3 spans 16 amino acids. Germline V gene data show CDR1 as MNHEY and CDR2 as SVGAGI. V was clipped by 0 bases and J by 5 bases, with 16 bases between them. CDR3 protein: CASSYSSDEGGYGYTF. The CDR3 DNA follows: TGTGCCAGCAGTTACTCTTCCGACGAAGGAGGGTATGGCTACACCTTC.

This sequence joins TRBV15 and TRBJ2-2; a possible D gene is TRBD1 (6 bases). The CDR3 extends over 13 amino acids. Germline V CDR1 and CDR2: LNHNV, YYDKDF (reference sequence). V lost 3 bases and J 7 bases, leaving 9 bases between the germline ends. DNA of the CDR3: TGTGCCACCAGCAGCAGGGGAAGCGGGGAGCTGTTTTTT. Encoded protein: CATSSRGSGELFF.

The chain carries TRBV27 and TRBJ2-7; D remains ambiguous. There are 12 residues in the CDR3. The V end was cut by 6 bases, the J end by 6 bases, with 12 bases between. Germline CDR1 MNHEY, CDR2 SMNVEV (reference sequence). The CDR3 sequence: CASSPPGAEQYF. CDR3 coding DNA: TGTGCCAGCAGCCCGCCCGGTGCCGAGCAGTACTTC.

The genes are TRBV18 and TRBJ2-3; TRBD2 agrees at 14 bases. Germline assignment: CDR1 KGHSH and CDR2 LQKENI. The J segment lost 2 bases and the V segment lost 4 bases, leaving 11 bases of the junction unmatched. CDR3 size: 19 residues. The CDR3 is CASSRESGTSGGNTDTQYF. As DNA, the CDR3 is TGTGCCAGCTCACGTGAGTCCGGGACTAGCGGGGGAAACACAGATACGCAGTATTTT.

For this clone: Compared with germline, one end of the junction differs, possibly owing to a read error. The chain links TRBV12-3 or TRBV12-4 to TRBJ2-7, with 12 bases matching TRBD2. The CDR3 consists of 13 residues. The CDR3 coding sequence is TGTGCCAGCAGTCTAGCGGGAGGGCTCGAGCAGTACTTC. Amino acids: CASSLAGGLEQYF.

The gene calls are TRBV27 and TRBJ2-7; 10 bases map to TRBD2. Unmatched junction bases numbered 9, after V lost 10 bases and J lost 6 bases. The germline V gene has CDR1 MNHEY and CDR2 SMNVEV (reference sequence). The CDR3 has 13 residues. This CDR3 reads CATLSGGTGEQYF. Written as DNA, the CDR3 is TGTGCCACCCTTAGCGGGGGGACGGGCGAGCAGTACTTC.

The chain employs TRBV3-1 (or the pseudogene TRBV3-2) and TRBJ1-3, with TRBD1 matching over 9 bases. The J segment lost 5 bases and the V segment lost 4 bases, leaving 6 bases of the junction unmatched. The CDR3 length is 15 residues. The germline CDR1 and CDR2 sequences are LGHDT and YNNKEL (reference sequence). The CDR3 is CASSRGTGFRNTIYF. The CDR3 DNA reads TGTGCCAGCAGCCGAGGGACAGGGTTTAGAAACACCATATATTTT.

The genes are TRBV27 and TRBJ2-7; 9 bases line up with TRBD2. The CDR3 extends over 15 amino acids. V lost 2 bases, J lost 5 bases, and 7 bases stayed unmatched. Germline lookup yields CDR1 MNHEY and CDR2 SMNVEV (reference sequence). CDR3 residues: CASSLAGGVGDEQYF. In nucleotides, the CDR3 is TGTGCCAGCAGTTTAGCGGGAGGGGTCGGCGACGAGCAGTACTTC.

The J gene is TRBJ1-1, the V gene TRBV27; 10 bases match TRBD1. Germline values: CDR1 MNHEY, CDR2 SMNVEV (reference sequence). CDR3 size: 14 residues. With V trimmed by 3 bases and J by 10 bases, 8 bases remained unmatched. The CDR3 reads CASSLSTGGGSAFF. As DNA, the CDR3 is TGTGCCAGCAGTTTGTCGACAGGGGGCGGGTCAGCTTTCTTT.

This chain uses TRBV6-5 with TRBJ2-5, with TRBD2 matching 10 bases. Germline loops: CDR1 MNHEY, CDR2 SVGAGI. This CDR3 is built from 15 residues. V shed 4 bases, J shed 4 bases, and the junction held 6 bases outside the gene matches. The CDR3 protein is CASSSLAGAGETQYF. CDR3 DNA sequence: TGTGCCAGCAGTTCCCTAGCGGGAGCGGGAGAGACCCAGTACTTC.

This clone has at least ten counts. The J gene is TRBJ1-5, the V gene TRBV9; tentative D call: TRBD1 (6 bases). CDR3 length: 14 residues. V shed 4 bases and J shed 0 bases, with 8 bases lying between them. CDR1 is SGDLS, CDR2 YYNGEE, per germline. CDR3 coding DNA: TGTGCCAGCAGCCGGACAGATAGCAATCAGCCCCAGCATTTT. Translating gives CASSRTDSNQPQHF.

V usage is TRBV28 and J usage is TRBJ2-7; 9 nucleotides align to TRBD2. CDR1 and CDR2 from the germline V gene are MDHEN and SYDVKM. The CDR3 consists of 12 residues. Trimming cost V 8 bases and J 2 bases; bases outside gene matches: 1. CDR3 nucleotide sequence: TGTGCCAGCGGGACTAGCCCCTACGAGCAGTACTTC. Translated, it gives CASGTSPYEQYF.

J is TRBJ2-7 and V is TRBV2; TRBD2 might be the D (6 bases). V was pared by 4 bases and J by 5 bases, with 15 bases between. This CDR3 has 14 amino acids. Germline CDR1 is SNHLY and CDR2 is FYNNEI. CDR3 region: CASSAGERPHEQYF. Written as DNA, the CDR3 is TGTGCCAGCAGTGCGGGGGAGCGCCCGCACGAGCAGTACTTC. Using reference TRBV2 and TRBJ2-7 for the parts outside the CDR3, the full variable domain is EPEVTQTPSHQVTQMGQEVILRCVPISNHLYFYWYRQILGQKVEFLVSFYNNEISEKSEIFDDQFSVERPDGSNFTLKIRSTKLEDSAMYFCASSAGERPHEQYFGPGTRLTVT.

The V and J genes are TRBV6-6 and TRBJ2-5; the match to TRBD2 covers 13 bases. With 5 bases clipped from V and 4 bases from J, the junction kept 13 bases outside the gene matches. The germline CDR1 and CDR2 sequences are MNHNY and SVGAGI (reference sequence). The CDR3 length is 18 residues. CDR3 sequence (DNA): TGTGCCAGCAGTCCGTTCTATAGGACTAGCGGGAGTCTAGAGACCCAGTACTTC. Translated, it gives CASSPFYRTSGSLETQYF.

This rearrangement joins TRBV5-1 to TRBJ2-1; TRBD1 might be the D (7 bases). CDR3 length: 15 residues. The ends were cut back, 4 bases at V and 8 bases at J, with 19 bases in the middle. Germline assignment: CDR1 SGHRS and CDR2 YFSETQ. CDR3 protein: CASSPAGTAFDEQFF. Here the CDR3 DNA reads TGCGCCAGCAGCCCCGCGGGGACAGCCTTCGATGAGCAGTTCTTC.